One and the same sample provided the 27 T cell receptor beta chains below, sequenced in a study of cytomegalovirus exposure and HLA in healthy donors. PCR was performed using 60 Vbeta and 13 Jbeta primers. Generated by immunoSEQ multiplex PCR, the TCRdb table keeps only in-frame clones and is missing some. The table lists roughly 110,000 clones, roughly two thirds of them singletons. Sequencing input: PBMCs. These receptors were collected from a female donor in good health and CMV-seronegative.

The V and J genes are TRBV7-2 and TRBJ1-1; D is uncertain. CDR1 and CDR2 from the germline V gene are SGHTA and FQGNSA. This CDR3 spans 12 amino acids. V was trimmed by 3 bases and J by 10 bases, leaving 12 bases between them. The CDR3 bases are TGTGCCAGCAGCTTCGTGCGCGGTGGAGCTTTCTTT. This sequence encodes CASSFVRGGAFF. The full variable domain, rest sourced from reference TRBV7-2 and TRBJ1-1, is GAGVSQSPSNKVTEKGKDVELRCDPISGHTALYWYRQSLGQGLEFLIYFQGNSAPDKSGLPSDRFSAERTGGSVSTLTIQRTQQEDSAVYLCASSFVRGGAFFGQGTRLTVV.

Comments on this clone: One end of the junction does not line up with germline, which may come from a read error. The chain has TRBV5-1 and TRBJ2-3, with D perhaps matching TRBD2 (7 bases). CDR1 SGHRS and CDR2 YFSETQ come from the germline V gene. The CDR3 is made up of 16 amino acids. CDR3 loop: CASTLGGGGAADTQYF. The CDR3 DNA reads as TGCGCCAGCACCTTGGGGGGAGGGGGAGCGGCAGATACGCAGTATTTT.

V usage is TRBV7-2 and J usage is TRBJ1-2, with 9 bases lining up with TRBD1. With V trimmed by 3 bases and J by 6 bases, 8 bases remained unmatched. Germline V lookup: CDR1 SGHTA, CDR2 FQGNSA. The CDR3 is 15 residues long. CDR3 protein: CASSFTGTGWDGYTF. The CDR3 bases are TGTGCCAGCAGCTTTACCGGGACAGGGTGGGATGGCTACACCTTC.

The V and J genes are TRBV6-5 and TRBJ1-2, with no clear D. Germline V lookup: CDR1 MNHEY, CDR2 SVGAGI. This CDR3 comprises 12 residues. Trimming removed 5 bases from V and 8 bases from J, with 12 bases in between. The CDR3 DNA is TGTGCCAGCAGTGGCGGAAGAGACGGCTACACCTTC. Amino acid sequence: CASSGGRDGYTF.

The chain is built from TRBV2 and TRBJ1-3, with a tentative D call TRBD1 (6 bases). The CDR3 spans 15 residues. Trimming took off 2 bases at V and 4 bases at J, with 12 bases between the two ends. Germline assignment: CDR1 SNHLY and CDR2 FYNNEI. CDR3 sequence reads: CASSETDRLGNTIYF. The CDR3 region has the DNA TGTGCCAGCAGTGAAACCGACAGGTTGGGAAACACCATATATTTT.

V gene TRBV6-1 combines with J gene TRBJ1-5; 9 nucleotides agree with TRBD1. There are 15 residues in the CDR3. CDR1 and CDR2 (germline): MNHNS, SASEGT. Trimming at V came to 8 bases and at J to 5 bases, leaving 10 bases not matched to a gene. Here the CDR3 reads CASGIGQGFDQPQHF. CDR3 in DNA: TGTGCCAGCGGGATTGGACAGGGGTTCGATCAGCCCCAGCATTTT.

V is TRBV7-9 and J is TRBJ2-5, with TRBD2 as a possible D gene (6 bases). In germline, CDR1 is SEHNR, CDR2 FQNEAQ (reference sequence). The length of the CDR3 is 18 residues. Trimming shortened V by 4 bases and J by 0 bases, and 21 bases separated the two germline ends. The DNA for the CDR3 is TGTGCCAGCAGCTCAACCCTAGTACTAGCCTTGTACCAAGAGACCCAGTACTTC. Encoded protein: CASSSTLVLALYQETQYF.

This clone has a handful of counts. CDR3 bases: TGTGCCAGCAGCGGCGCAGCGGGGGCCGGGAATGAGCAGTTCTTC. Protein: CASSGAAGAGNEQFF. This chain links TRBV14 with TRBJ2-1; the match to TRBD2 covers 8 bases. V trimming: 5 bases; J trimming: 7 bases; junction bases outside the gene matches: 10. Germline CDR1 SGHDN, CDR2 FVKESK. The CDR3 runs 15 residues.

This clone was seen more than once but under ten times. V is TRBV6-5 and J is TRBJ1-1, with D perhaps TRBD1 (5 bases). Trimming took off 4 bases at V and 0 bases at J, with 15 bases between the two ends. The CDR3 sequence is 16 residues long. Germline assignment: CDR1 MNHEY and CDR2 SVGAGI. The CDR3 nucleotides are TGTGCCAGCAGTTTCCGACAGACAATAATGAACACTGAAGCTTTCTTT. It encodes CASSFRQTIMNTEAFF.

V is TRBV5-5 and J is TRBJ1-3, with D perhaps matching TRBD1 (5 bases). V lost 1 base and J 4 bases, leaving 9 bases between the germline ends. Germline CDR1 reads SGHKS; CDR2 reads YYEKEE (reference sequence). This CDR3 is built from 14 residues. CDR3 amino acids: CASSLWGVGNTIYF. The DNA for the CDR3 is TGTGCCAGCAGCTTGTGGGGCGTGGGAAACACCATATATTTT.

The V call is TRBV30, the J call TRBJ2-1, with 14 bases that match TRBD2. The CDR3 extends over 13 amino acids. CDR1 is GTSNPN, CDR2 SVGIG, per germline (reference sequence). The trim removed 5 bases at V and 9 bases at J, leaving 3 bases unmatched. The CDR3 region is CAWGTSGSGEQFF. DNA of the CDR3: TGTGCCTGGGGGACTAGCGGGAGTGGTGAGCAGTTCTTC.

CDR3 DNA sequence: TGTGCCAGCAGCTTTGGGGGTCCCGGGACTTCGTACGAGCAGTACTTC. Translating gives CASSFGGPGTSYEQYF. The V call is TRBV11-2, the J call TRBJ2-7; perhaps TRBD2 as D (6 bases). CDR3 length equals 16 residues. V lost 3 bases to trimming and J lost 4 bases, with 19 bases between them. CDR1 is SGHAT, CDR2 FQNNGV, per germline.

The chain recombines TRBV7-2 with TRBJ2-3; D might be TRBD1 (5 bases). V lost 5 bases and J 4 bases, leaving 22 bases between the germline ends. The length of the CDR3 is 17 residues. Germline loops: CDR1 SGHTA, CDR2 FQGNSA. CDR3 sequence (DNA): TGTGCCAGCAGCCGGGCCATGGGGCCTAGTTTTGCAGATACGCAGTATTTT. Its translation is CASSRAMGPSFADTQYF.

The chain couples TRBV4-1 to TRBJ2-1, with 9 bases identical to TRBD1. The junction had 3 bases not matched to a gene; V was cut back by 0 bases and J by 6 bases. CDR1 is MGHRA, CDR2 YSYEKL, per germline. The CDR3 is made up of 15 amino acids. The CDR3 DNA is TGCGCCAGCAGCCAAGATAAGGACAGGGGCAATGAGCAGTTCTTC. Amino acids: CASSQDKDRGNEQFF.

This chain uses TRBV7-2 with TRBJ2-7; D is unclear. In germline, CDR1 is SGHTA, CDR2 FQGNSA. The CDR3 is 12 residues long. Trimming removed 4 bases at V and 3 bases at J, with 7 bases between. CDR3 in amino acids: CASSSGFYEQYF. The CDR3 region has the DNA TGTGCCAGCAGCTCCGGGTTCTACGAGCAGTACTTC.

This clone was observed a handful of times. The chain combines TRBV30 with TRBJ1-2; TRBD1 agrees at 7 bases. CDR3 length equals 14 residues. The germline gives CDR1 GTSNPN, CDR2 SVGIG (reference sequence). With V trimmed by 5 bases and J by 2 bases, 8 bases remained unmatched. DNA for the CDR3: TGTGCCTGGTCTGTGCTGGGACAGAACTATGGCTACACCTTC. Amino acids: CAWSVLGQNYGYTF. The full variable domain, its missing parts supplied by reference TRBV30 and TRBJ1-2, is SQTIHQWPATLVQPVGSPLSLECTVEGTSNPNLYWYRQAAGRGLQLLFYSVGIGQISSEVPQNLSASRPQDRQFILSSKKLLLSDSGFYLCAWSVLGQNYGYTFGSGTRLTVV.

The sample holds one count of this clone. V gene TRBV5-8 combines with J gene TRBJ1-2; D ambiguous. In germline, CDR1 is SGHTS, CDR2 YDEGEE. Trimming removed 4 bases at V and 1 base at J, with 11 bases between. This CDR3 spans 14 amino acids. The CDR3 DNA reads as TGTGCCAGCAGCCTGGGCCCTAATAACTATGGCTACACCTTC. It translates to CASSLGPNNYGYTF.

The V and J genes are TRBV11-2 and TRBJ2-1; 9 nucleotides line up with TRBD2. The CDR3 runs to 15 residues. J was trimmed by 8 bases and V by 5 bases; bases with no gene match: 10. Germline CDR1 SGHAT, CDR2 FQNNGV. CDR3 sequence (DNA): TGTGCCAGCAGCCTTTTAGCGGGAGTAGGAGATGAGCAGTTCTTC. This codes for CASSLLAGVGDEQFF.

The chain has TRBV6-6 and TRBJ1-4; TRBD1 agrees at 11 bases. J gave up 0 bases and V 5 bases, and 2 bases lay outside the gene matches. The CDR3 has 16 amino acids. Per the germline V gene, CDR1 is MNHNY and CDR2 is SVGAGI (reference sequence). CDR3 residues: CASSRTGGATNEKLFF. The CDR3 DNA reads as TGTGCCAGCAGTCGGACAGGGGGCGCAACTAATGAAAAACTGTTTTTT.

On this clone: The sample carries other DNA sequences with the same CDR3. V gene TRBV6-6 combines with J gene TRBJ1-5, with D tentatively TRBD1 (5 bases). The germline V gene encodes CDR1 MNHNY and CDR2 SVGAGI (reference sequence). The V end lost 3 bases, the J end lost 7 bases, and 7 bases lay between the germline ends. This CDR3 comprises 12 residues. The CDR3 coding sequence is TGTGCCAGCAGTTATGGGGGGCAGCCCCAGCATTTT. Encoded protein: CASSYGGQPQHF.

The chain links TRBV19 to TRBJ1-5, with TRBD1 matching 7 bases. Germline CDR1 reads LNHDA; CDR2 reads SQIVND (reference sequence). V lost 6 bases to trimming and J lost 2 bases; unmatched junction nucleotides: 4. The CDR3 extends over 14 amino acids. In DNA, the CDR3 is TGTGCCAGTAGGATTCAGGGGGGCAATCAGCCCCAGCATTTT. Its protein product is CASRIQGGNQPQHF.

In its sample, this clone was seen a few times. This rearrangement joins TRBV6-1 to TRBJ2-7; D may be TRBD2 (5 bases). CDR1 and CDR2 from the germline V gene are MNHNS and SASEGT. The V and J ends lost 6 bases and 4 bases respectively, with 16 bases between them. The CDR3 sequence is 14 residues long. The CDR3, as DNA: TGTGCCAGCAGCGAGCAGGAGGCGGCATACGAGCAGTACTTC. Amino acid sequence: CASSEQEAAYEQYF.

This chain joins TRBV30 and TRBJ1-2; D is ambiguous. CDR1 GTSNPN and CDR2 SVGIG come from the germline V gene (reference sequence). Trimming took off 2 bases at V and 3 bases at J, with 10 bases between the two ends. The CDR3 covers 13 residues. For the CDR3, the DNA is TGTGCCTGGAGTTCCCGGGTGGACTATGGCTACACCTTC. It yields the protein CAWSSRVDYGYTF.

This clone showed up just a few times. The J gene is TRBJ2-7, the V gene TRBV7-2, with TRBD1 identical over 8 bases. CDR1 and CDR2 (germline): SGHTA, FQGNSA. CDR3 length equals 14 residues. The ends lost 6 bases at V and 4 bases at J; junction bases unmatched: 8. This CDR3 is CASSFQGASYEQYF. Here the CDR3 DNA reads TGTGCCAGCAGTTTTCAGGGGGCGAGTTACGAGCAGTACTTC. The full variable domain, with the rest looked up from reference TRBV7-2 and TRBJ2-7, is GAGVSQSPSNKVTEKGKDVELRCDPISGHTALYWYRQSLGQGLEFLIYFQGNSAPDKSGLPSDRFSAERTGGSVSTLTIQRTQQEDSAVYLCASSFQGASYEQYFGPGTRLTVT.

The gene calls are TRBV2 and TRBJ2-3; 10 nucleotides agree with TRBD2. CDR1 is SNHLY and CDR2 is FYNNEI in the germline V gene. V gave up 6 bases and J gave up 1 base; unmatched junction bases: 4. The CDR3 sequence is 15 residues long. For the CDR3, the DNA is TGTGCCAGCAGGGAACTAGCGGGACGCACAGATACGCAGTATTTT. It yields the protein CASRELAGRTDTQYF.

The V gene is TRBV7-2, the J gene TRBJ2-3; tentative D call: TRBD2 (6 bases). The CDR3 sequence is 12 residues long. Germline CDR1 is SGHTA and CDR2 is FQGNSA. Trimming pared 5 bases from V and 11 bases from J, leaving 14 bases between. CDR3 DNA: TGTGCCAGCAGCCCTACTAGGAGGGGGCAGTATTTT. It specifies CASSPTRRGQYF.

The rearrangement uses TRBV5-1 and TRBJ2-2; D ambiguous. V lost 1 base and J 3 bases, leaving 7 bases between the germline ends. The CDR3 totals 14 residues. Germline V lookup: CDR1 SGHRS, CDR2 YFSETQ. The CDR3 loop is CASSLYGYTGELFF. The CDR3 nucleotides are TGCGCCAGCAGCTTGTACGGGTACACCGGGGAGCTGTTTTTT.